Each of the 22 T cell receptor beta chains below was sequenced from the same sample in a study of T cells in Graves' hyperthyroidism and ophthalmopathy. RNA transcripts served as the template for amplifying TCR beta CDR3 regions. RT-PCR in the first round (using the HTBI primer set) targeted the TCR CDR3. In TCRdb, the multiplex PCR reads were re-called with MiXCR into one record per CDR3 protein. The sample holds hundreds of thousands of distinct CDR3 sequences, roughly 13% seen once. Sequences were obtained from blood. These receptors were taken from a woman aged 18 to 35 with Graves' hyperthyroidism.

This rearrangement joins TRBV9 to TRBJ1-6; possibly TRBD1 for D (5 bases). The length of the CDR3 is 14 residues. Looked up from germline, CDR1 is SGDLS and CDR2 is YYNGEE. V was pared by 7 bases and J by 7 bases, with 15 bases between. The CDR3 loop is CASGPNGGNSPLHF. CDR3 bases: TGTGCCAGCGGCCCCAACGGGGGGAATTCACCCCTCCACTTT.

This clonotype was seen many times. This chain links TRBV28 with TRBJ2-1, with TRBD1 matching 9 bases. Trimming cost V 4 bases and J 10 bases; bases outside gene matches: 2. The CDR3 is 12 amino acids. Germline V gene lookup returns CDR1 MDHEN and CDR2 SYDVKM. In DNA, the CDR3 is TGTGCCAGCAGTTGGACAGGGGCAGAGCAGTTCTTC. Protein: CASSWTGAEQFF. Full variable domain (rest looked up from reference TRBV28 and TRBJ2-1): DVKVTQSSRYLVKRTGEKVFLECVQDMDHENMFWYRQDPGLGLRLIYFSYDVKMKEKGDIPEGYSVSREKKERFSLILESASTNQTSMYLCASSWTGAEQFFGPGTRLTVL.

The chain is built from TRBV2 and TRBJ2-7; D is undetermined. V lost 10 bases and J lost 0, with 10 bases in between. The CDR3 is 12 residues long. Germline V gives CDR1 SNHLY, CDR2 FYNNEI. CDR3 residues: CAITTSSYEQYF. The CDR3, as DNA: TGTGCCATTACGACCAGCTCCTACGAGCAGTACTTC.

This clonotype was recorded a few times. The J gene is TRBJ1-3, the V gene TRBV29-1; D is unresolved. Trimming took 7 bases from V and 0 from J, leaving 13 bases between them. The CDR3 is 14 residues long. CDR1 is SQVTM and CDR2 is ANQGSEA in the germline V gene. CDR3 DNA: TGCAGCGCCCCAGACACCAACTCTGGAAACACCATATATTTT. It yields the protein CSAPDTNSGNTIYF.

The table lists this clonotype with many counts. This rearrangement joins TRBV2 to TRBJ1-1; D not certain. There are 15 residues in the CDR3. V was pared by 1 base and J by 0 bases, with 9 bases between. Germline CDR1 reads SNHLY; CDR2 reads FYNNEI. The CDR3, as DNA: TGTGCCAGCAGTGAAGAAGGGCTTCTGAACACTGAAGCTTTCTTT. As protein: CASSEEGLLNTEAFF.

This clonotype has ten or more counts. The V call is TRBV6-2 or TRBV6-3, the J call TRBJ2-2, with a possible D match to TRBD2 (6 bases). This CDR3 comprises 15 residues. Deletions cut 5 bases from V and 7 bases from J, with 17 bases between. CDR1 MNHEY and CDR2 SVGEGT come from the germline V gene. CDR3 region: CASSALGGIDGELFF. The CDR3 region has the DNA TGTGCCAGCAGTGCTTTGGGCGGGATTGACGGGGAGCTGTTTTTT.

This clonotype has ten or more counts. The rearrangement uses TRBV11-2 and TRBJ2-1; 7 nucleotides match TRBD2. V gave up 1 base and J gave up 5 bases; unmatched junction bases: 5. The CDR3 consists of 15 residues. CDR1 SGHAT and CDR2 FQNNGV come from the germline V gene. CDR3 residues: CASSLGGSAHNEQFF. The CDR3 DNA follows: TGTGCCAGCAGCTTAGGCGGGAGTGCTCACAATGAGCAGTTCTTC.

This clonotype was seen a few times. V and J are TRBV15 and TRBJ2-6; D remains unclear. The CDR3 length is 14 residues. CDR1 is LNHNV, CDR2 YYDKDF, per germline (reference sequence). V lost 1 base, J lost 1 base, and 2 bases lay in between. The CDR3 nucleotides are TGTGCCACCAGCAGAGCTTCTGGGGCCAACGTCCTGACTTTC. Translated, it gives CATSRASGANVLTF.

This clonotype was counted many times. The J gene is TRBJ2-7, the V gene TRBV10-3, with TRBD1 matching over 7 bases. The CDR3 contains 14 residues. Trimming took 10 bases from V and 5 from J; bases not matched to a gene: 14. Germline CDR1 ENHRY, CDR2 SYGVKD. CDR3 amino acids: CATSRQGSGNEQYF. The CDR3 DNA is TGTGCCACTAGCCGACAGGGATCCGGCAACGAGCAGTACTTC.

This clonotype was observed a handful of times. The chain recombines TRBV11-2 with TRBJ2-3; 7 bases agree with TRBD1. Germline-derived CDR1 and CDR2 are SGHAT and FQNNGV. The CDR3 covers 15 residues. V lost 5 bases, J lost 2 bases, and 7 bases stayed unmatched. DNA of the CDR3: TGTGCCAGCAGCGACAGGGCTCTCTTCACAGATACGCAGTATTTT. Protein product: CASSDRALFTDTQYF. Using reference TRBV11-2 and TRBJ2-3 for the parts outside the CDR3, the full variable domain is EAGVAQSPRYKIIEKRQSVAFWCNPISGHATLYWYQQILGQGPKLLIQFQNNGVVDDSQLPKDRFSAERLKGVDSTLKIQPAKLEDSAVYLCASSDRALFTDTQYFGPGTRLTVL.

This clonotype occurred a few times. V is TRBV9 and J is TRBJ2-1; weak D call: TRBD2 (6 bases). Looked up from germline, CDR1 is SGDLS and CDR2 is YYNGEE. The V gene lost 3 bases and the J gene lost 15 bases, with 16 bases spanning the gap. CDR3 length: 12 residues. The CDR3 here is CASSASGGVRFF. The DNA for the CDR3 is TGTGCCAGCAGCGCCAGCGGAGGGGTTCGGTTCTTC.

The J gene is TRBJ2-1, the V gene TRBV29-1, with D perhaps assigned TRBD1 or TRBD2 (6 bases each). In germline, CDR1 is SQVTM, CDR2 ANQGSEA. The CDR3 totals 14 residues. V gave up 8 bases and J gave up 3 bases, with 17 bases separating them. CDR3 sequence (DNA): TGCAGCACGGGAGCAGGGGACGGCTACAATGAGCAGTTCTTC. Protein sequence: CSTGAGDGYNEQFF.

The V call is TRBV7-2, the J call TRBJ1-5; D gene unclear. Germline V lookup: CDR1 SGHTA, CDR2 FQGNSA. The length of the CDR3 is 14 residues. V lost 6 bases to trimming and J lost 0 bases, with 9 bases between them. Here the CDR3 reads CASSNSLSNQPQHF. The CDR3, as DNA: TGTGCCAGCAGTAATAGCCTTAGCAATCAGCCCCAGCATTTT.

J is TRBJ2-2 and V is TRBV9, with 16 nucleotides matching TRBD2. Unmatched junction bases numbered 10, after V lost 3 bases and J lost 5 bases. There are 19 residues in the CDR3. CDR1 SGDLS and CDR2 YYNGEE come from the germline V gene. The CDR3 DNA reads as TGTGCCAGCAGCGCAGAGGGACTAGCGGGGGGGGCATATACCGGGGAGCTGTTTTTT. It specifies CASSAEGLAGGAYTGELFF.

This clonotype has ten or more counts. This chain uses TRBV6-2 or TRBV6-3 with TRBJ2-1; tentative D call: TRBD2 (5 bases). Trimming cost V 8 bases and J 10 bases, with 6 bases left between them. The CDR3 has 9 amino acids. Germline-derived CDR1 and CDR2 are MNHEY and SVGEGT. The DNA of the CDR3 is TGTGCCAGCGGGAGCGAGCAGTTCTTC. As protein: CASGSEQFF.

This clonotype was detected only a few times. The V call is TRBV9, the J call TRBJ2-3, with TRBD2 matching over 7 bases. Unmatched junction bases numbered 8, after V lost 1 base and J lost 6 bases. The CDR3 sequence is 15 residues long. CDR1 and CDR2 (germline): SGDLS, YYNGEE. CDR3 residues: CASSVIAGSHDTQYF. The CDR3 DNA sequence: TGTGCCAGCAGCGTAATAGCGGGTTCACACGATACGCAGTATTTT. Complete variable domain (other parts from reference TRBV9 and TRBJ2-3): DSGVTQTPKHLITATGQRVTLRCSPRSGDLSVYWYQQSLDQGLQFLIQYYNGEERAKGNILERFSAQQFPDLHSELNLSSLELGDSALYFCASSVIAGSHDTQYFGPGTRLTVL.

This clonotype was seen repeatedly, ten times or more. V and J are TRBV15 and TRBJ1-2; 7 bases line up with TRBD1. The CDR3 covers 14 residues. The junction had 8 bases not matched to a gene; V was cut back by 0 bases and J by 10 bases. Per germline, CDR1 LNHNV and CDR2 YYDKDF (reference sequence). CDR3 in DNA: TGTGCCACCAGCAGAGATCCGCCCGGGACAGCCTACACCTTC. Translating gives CATSRDPPGTAYTF. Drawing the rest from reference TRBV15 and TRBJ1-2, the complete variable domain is DAMVIQNPRYQVTQFGKPVTLSCSQTLNHNVMYWYQQKSSQAPKLLFHYYDKDFNNEADTPDNFQSRRPNTSFCFLDIRSPGLGDTAMYLCATSRDPPGTAYTFGSGTRLTVV.

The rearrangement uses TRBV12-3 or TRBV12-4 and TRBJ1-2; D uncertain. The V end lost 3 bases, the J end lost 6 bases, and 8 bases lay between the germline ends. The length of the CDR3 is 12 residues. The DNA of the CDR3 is TGTGCCAGCAGTTTGGGGAGTGATGGCTACACCTTC. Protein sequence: CASSLGSDGYTF.

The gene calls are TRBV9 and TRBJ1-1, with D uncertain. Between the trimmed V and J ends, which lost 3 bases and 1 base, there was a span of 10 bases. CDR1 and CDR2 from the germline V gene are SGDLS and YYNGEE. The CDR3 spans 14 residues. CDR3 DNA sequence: TGTGCCAGCAGCGCGGACTTTACGAACACTGAAGCTTTCTTT. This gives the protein CASSADFTNTEAFF.

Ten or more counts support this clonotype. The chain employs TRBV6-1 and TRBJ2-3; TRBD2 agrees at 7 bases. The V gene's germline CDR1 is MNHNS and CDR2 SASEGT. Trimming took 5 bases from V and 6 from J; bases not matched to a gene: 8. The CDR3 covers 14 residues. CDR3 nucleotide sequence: TGTGCCAGCAGTCAGCGGGATTCAGGGGATACGCAGTATTTT. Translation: CASSQRDSGDTQYF.

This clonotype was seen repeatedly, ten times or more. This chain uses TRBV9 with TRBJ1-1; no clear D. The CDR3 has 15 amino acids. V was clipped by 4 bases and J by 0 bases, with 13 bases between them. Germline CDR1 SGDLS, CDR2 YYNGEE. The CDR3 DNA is TGTGCCAGCAGCCAATCGGGAGGGCTGAACACTGAAGCTTTCTTT. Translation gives CASSQSGGLNTEAFF.

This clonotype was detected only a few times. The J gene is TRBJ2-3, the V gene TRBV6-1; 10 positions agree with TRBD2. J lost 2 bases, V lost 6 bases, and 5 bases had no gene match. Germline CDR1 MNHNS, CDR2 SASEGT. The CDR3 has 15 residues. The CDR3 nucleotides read TGTGCCAGCAGCTCTAGCGGGGGATACACAGATACGCAGTATTTT. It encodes CASSSSGGYTDTQYF.